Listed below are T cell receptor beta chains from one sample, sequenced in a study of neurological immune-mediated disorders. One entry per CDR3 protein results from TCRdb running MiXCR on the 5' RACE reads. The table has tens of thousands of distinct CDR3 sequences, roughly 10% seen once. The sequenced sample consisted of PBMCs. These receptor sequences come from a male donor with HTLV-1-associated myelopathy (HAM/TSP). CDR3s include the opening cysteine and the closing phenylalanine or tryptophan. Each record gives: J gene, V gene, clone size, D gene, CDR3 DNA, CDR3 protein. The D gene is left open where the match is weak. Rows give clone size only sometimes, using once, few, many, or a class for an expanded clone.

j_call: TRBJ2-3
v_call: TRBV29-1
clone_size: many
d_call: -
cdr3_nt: TGCAGCGTTGCGGTCACAACGAGCACAGATACGCAGTATTTT
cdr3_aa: CSVAVTTSTDTQYF

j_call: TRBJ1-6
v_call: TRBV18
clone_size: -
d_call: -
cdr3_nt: TGTGCCAGCTCGACGGGAAGGGGCGACTTTTCACCCCTCCACTTT
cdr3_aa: CASSTGRGDFSPLHF

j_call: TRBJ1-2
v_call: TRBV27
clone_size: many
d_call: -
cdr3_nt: TGTGCCAGCAGTTTATTTCCGGGGGTAGGTGGCTACACCTTC
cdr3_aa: CASSLFPGVGGYTF

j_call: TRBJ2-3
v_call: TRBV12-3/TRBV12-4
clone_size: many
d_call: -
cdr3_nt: -
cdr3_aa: CASSRMWGDGSKYF

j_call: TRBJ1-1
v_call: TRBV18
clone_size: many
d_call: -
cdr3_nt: TGTGCCAGCTCACCAAACAGTAACACTGAAGCTTTCTTT
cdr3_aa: CASSPNSNTEAFF

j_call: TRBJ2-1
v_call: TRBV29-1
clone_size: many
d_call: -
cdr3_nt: TGCAGCGTTGAAGGCCGGAACTACAATGAGCAGTTCTTC
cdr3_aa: CSVEGRNYNEQFF

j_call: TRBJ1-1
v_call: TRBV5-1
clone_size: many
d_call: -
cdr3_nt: TGCGCCAGCAGCTTGGTGAGGGGGAGGAACACTGAAGCTTTCTTT
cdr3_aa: CASSLVRGRNTEAFF

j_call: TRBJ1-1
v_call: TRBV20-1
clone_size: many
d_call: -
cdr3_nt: TGCAGTGCTAGGGCTACGACGAAGGACACTGAAGCTTTCTTT
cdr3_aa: CSARATTKDTEAFF

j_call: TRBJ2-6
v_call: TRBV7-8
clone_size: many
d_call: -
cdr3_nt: TGTGCCAGCAGCTTTTTGGCAGGGGAATCTGGGGCCAACGTCCTGACTTTC
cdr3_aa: CASSFLAGESGANVLTF

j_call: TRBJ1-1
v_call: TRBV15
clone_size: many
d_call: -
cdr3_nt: TGTGCCACCCGACATTCCACCGGTACTGAAGCTTTCTTT
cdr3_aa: CATRHSTGTEAFF

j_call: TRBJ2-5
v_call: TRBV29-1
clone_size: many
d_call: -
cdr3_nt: TGCAGCGTGGGCTACACAGGGATGGAGACCCAGTACTTC
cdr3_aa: CSVGYTGMETQYF

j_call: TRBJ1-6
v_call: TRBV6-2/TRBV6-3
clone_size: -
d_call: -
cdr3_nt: TGTGCCAGCAGTTACTCGCCAGTCAACACGTGGGCTTCGCCCCTCCACTTT
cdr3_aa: CASSYSPVNTWASPLHF

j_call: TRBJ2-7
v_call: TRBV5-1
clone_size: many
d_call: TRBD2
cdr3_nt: TGCGCCAGCAGCTTGGTACCGACTAGCGGGGGGACCTACGAGCAGTACTTC
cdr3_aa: CASSLVPTSGGTYEQYF

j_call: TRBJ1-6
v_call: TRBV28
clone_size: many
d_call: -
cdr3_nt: TGTGCCAGCAGCCGACGACCGGGACGCAATCTCTCCTATAATTCACCCCTCCACTTT
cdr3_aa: CASSRRPGRNLSYNSPLHF

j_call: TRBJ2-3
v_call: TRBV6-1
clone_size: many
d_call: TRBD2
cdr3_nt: TGTGCCAGCAGTGAATGGATTAGCGGGGAGCGCACAGATACGCAGTATTTT
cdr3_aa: CASSEWISGERTDTQYF

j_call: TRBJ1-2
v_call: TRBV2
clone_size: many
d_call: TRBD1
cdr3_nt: TGTGCCAGCAGTGAATACCAGGGGGCCAACTATGGCTACACCTTC
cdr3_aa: CASSEYQGANYGYTF

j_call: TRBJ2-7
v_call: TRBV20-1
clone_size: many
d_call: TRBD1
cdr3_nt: TGCAGTGCTCCCCGGGACAGGGCACCCTACGAGCAGTACTTC
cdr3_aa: CSAPRDRAPYEQYF

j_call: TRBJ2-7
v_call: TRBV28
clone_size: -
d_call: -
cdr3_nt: TGTGCCAGTGAACAGTTCGCATCCCCTGGGGAGCAGTACTTC
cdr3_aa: CASEQFASPGEQYF

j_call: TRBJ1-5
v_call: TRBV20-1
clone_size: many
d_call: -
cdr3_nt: TGCAGTGCTAGCCGGACGGGCTTGAGTAATCAGCCCCAGCATTTT
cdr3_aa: CSASRTGLSNQPQHF

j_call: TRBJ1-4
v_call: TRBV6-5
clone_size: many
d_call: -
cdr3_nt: TGTGCCAGCAGTTACTCGACAGCAGACAATGAAAAACTGTTTTTT
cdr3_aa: CASSYSTADNEKLFF

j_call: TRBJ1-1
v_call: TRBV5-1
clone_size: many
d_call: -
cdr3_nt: TGCGCCAGCAGCTTGGACAGATCTGCCACTGAAGCTTTCTTT
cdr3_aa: CASSLDRSATEAFF

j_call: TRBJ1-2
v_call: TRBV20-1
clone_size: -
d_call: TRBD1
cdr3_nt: TGCAGTGCCATCAGGACAGGGGGATTGTGGGACTACACCTTC
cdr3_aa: CSAIRTGGLWDYTF

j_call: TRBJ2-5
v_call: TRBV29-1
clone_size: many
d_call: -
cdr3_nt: TGCAGCGTCAGTCAAGAGACCCAGTACTTC
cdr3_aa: CSVSQETQYF

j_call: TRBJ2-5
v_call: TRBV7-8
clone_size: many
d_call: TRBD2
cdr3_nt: TGTGCCAGCAAAAGTAGGCGGGGGGGCCTGGAGACCCAGTACTTC
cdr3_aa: CASKSRRGGLETQYF